The 15 T cell receptor beta chains below were found in one sample sequenced in a study of shared clonotypes between healthy human individuals. Profiling relied on immunoSEQ multiplex PCR, and the TCRdb table lists in-frame clones only, not all of them. The table lists about 820,000 clones, nearly 95% of them singletons. Terminally differentiated effector memory CD45RA+ cells were excluded from the naive CD8 cells, which were CD45RO-negative and positively selected for CCR7. What was sequenced was naive CD8+ T cells sorted from blood. These receptors were collected from a man aged 25-45 years in good health.

In its sample, this clone was seen once. This sequence joins TRBV15 and TRBJ2-5; D might be TRBD1 (6 bases). The CDR3 contains 17 residues. Deletions cut 1 base from V and 1 base from J, with 16 bases between. Germline values: CDR1 LNHNV, CDR2 YYDKDF (reference sequence). The CDR3 loop is CATSRAIGQILQETQYF. In DNA form, the CDR3 reads TGTGCCACCAGCAGAGCTATTGGACAGATCCTCCAAGAGACCCAGTACTTC.

The chain links TRBV19 to TRBJ2-1; D uncertain. This CDR3 is built from 16 residues. The germline CDR1 and CDR2 sequences are LNHDA and SQIVND (reference sequence). Trimming took 6 bases from V and 2 from J, leaving 17 bases between them. The chain's CDR3 is CASSFGLGIPYNEQFF. The CDR3 coding sequence is TGTGCCAGTAGCTTTGGCCTAGGGATTCCCTACAATGAGCAGTTCTTC. Full variable domain (rest looked up from reference TRBV19 and TRBJ2-1): DGGITQSPKYLFRKEGQNVTLSCEQNLNHDAMYWYRQDPGQGLRLIYYSQIVNDFQKGDIAEGYSVSREKKESFPLTVTSAQKNPTAFYLCASSFGLGIPYNEQFFGPGTRLTVL.

V usage is TRBV7-6 and J usage is TRBJ1-2; possible D gene TRBD1, 6 bases. Germline assignment: CDR1 SGHVS and CDR2 FNYEAQ. Trimming removed 4 bases from V and 4 bases from J, with 10 bases in between. This CDR3 is built from 13 residues. The chain's CDR3 is CASSSQGSYGYTF. In DNA, the CDR3 is TGTGCCAGCAGCTCACAGGGTAGCTATGGCTACACCTTC.

V usage is TRBV28 and J usage is TRBJ2-1, with 12 bases identical to TRBD2. The germline CDR1 and CDR2 sequences are MDHEN and SYDVKM. The CDR3 has 15 amino acids. V was pared by 3 bases and J by 6 bases, with 3 bases of the junction left unmatched. In DNA form, the CDR3 reads TGTGCCAGCAGTTTGTCTAGCGGGAGGGCCAATGAGCAGTTCTTC. Translation: CASSLSSGRANEQFF.

This chain links TRBV6-6 with TRBJ1-1; TRBD1 matches at 8 bases. This CDR3 region has 14 residues. The germline CDR1 and CDR2 sequences are MNHNY and SVGAGI (reference sequence). V lost 6 bases to trimming and J lost 5 bases; unmatched junction nucleotides: 8. CDR3 in amino acids: CASRNRTGRTEAFF. In DNA, the CDR3 is TGTGCCAGCAGAAACCGGACAGGGCGAACTGAAGCTTTCTTT.

This chain uses TRBV6-1 with TRBJ1-1, with D tentatively TRBD1 (5 bases). The germline V gene has CDR1 MNHNS and CDR2 SASEGT. Trimming left V 4 bases short and J 3 bases short, with 9 bases between. There are 13 residues in the CDR3. In nucleotides, the CDR3 is TGTGCCAGCAGTGGGAAGGGGTACACTGAAGCTTTCTTT. Protein sequence: CASSGKGYTEAFF.

The rearrangement uses TRBV27 and TRBJ1-2; the match to TRBD1 covers 10 bases. CDR3 size: 16 residues. Germline CDR1 MNHEY, CDR2 SMNVEV (reference sequence). V trimming: 4 bases; J trimming: 2 bases; junction bases outside the gene matches: 7. This CDR3 reads CASSSNPGQGNYGYTF. CDR3 DNA: TGTGCCAGCAGTTCTAACCCGGGACAGGGGAACTATGGCTACACCTTC.

The rearrangement joins TRBV6-5 to TRBJ1-3, with 7 bases matching TRBD1. Germline CDR1 is MNHEY and CDR2 is SVGAGI. V shed 4 bases and J 2 bases; nucleotides not matched to a gene: 5. The length of the CDR3 is 15 residues. Written as DNA, the CDR3 is TGTGCCAGCAGTTCCCCGGACAGGACTGGAAACACCATATATTTT. Translated, it gives CASSSPDRTGNTIYF.

The chain recombines TRBV7-3 with TRBJ2-1; D is undetermined. Germline CDR1 is SGHTA and CDR2 is FQGTGA. This CDR3 spans 12 amino acids. Trimming left V 0 bases short and J 7 bases short, with 4 bases between. The CDR3 sequence is CASSLTGNEQFF. In DNA form, the CDR3 reads TGTGCCAGCAGCTTAACTGGGAATGAGCAGTTCTTC.

The chain combines TRBV7-6 with TRBJ2-7, with 14 positions matching TRBD2. J gave up 5 bases and V 3 bases, and 6 bases lay outside the gene matches. The CDR3 totals 16 residues. Germline CDR1 SGHVS, CDR2 FNYEAQ. The CDR3 reads CASSLEGLAGVNEQYF. CDR3 in DNA: TGTGCCAGCAGCTTGGAGGGACTAGCGGGAGTCAACGAGCAGTACTTC.

Notes on this clone: The sample contains more than one DNA sequence encoding this CDR3. The V gene is TRBV9, the J gene TRBJ2-3; D is uncertain. From germline, CDR1 is SGDLS and CDR2 YYNGEE. There are 14 residues in the CDR3. The V end lost 2 bases, the J end lost 0 bases, and 7 bases lay between the germline ends. The DNA of the CDR3 is TGTGCCAGCAGCGTCGAGACTAGCACAGATACGCAGTATTTT. Its translation is CASSVETSTDTQYF.

The chain joins TRBV2 to TRBJ2-7, with 7 positions matching TRBD2. CDR1 is SNHLY and CDR2 is FYNNEI in the germline V gene. This CDR3 is 11 amino acids long. Germline trimming cut 6 bases from V and 6 bases from J; bases unmatched to any gene: 2. The CDR3 DNA reads TGTGCCAGCAGGGGGGGGTCCGAGCAGTACTTC. This sequence encodes CASRGGSEQYF.

Regarding this clone: This sample also contains other DNA sequences that code for the same CDR3. The J gene is TRBJ2-7, the V gene TRBV15, with D unclear. The V end lost 0 bases, the J end lost 2 bases, and 2 bases lay between the germline ends. Germline V gives CDR1 LNHNV, CDR2 YYDKDF (reference sequence). The CDR3 totals 12 residues. The CDR3 sequence: CATSRDPYEQYF. In nucleotides, the CDR3 is TGTGCCACCAGCAGAGACCCCTACGAGCAGTACTTC.

In DNA, the CDR3 is TGTGCCAGCAGTTCCACCCTTCTAGCGGGAGGACCCGGGGAGCTGTTTTTT. This translates into CASSSTLLAGGPGELFF. This chain connects TRBV27 to TRBJ2-2, with 11 bases identical to TRBD2. Per germline, CDR1 MNHEY and CDR2 SMNVEV (reference sequence). J gave up 6 bases and V 4 bases, and 10 bases lay outside the gene matches. The CDR3 consists of 17 residues.

The CDR3 is CASSPRDTQGETQYF. The CDR3 coding sequence is TGTGCCAGCAGCCCCAGGGACACCCAAGGGGAGACCCAGTACTTC. The chain carries TRBV7-9 and TRBJ2-5; D is perhaps TRBD1 (6 bases). CDR1 and CDR2 from the germline V gene are SEHNR and FQNEAQ (reference sequence). Trimming cost V 5 bases and J 5 bases, with 18 bases left between them. The CDR3 extends over 15 amino acids. Combining the CDR3 with reference TRBV7-9 and TRBJ2-5 gives the whole variable domain DTGVSQNPRHKITKRGQNVTFRCDPISEHNRLYWYRQTLGQGPEFLTYFQNEAQLEKSRLLSDRFSAERPKGSFSTLEIQRTEQGDSAMYLCASSPRDTQGETQYFGPGTRLLVL.